This record looks at one T cell receptor (beta chain) sequence and its context. Antigen unknown. This sample is drawn from a study of T cell responses to AZD1222 COVID-19 vaccine. Study results and limitations: Just 5 to 7 people given AZD1222 tested seropositive at baseline.

Profiled with immunoSEQ multiplex PCR; TCRdb holds only in-frame clones, not every one. The table has about 160,000 clones, approximately 88% seen once. Germline assignment: CDR1 SEHNR and CDR2 FQNEAQ (reference sequence). V lost 3 bases to trimming and J lost 3 bases; unmatched junction nucleotides: 7. The CDR3 runs to 15 residues. The sequencing here drew on peripheral blood, taken 28 days after the second AZD1222 dose. The sequence was collected from an adult who received the AZD1222 COVID-19 vaccine. This chain joins TRBV7-9 and TRBJ2-5, with 7 nucleotides matching TRBD1. In nucleotides, the CDR3 is TGTGCCAGCAGCTTCCGCGACAGGGCCAAAGAGACCCAGTACTTC. It yields the protein CASSFRDRAKETQYF. The full variable domain, with the rest looked up from reference TRBV7-9 and TRBJ2-5, is DTGVSQNPRHKITKRGQNVTFRCDPISEHNRLYWYRQTLGQGPEFLTYFQNEAQLEKSRLLSDRFSAERPKGSFSTLEIQRTEQGDSAMYLCASSFRDRAKETQYFGPGTRLLVL.